The clone carrying this T cell receptor beta chain was seen repeatedly, ten times or more. The antigen is undetermined. Libraries for naive CD8 T cells, which were made from about 19,000 to 1,100,000 sorted cells, drew on 10%, 30% or 50% of the RNA. The CDR3 spans 12 residues. Looked up from germline, CDR1 is GTSNPN and CDR2 is SVGIG (reference sequence). V was cut by 0 bases and J by 3 bases, with 4 bases left in between. This sample was taken from a study of molecular identifiers for immune sequencing clone quantification. Study background: With replicates, the RNA of around 20,000 or 99,000 naive CD8 cells was split five ways and four were sequenced.

TCRdb itself ran the PCR reads through MiXCR, one entry per CDR3 protein. Among roughly 90,000 distinct CDR3 sequences listed, around 17% were seen once. Notes on the study in general: Spiked Jurkat TCR RNA from one cell was reportedly detectable among under 1.2 million naive cells.

This TCR was sampled from a human donor in good health. Some libraries in this study had Jurkat cell RNA spiked in. Sequencing was done on a sample of naive CD8+ T cells from blood, with Jurkat cell RNA spiked in. This sample's subset: FACS-sorted CD8+CD4-CCR7+CD45RA+ naive T cells. The gene calls are TRBV30 and TRBJ2-3; the D is unclear. The CDR3 nucleotides read TGTGCCTGGAGTGTCGGGACAGATACGCAGTATTTT. Its translation is CAWSVGTDTQYF.